This T cell receptor beta chain was profiled in a study of regulatory T cells in long-lasting Graves disease. Study details: For a period under 3 months, newly diagnosed Graves' patients had taken antithyroid drugs.

This clonotype was counted only a few times. Relying on iRepertoire HTBI primers and Arm-PCR of CDR3 regions, the team built TCR beta libraries. TCRdb processed the multiplex PCR reads anew with MiXCR; each CDR3 protein has one entry. Of over 400,000 distinct CDR3 sequences listed, around 15% are singletons. As to time point: newly diagnosed GD, antithyroid drugs for less than 3 months. PBMC-derived RNA was used for the TCR library. The germline V gene has CDR1 MNHEY and CDR2 SVGEGT. With 6 bases clipped from V and 1 base from J, the junction kept 7 bases outside the gene matches. The CDR3 length is 15 residues. These data were also filed under a second study, of T cells in Graves' hyperthyroidism and ophthalmopathy. That study reports: The HTBI primer set served for first-round RT-PCR of the TCR CDR3. The model forecast ophthalmopathy, anticipating it by a median roughly 6 months before onset.

The receptor comes from a woman aged 50 to 60 with Graves disease. The V call is TRBV6-2 or TRBV6-3, the J call TRBJ2-3, with 7 positions matching TRBD1. The specimen was peripheral blood mononuclear cells (PBMCs), collected at new diagnosis, from a patient treated with antithyroid drugs. For the CDR3, the DNA is TGTGCCAGCAGACCCGGGGACAGCCGCACAGATACGCAGTATTTT. Its protein is CASRPGDSRTDTQYF.